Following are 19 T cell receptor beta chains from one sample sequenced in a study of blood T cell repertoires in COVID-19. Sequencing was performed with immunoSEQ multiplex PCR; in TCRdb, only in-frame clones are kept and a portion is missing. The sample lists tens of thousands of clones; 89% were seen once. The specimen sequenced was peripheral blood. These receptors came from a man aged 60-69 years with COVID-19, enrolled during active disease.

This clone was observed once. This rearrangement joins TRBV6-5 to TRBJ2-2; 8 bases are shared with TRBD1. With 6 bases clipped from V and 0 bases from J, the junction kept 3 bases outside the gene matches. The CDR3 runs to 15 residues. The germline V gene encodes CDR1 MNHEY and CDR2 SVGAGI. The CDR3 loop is CASSDRGANTGELFF. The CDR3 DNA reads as TGTGCCAGCAGCGACAGGGGAGCGAACACCGGGGAGCTGTTTTTT.

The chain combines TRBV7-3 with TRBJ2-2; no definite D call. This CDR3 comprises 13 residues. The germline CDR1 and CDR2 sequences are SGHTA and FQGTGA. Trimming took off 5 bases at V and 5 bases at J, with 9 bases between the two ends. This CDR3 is CASSLERTGELFF. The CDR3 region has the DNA TGTGCCAGCAGCCTCGAGAGAACCGGGGAGCTGTTTTTT.

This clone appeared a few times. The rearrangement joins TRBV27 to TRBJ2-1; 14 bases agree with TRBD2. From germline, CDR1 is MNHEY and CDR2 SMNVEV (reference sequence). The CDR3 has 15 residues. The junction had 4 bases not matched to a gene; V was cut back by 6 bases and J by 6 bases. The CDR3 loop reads CASSRGLAGGNEQFF. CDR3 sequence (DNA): TGTGCCAGCAGCCGCGGACTAGCGGGAGGCAATGAGCAGTTCTTC.

CDR3 nucleotides: TGTGCCAGCAGACAGACCTACTACAATGAGCAGTTCTTC. It is translated as CASRQTYYNEQFF. The chain carries TRBV3-1 (or the pseudogene TRBV3-2) and TRBJ2-1; no firm D call. Germline CDR1 reads LGHDT; CDR2 reads YNNKEL (reference sequence). The ends were cut back, 6 bases at V and 3 bases at J, with 9 bases in the middle. This CDR3 comprises 13 residues.

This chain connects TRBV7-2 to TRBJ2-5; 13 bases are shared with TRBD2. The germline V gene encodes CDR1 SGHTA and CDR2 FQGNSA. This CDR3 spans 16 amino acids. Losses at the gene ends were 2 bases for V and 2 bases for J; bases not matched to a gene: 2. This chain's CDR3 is CASSLTGLAGQETQYF. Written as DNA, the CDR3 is TGTGCCAGCAGCTTAACGGGACTAGCGGGGCAAGAGACCCAGTACTTC.

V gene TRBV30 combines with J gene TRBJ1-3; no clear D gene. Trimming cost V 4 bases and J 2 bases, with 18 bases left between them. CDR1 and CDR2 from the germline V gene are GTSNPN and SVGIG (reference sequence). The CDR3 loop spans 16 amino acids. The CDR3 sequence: CAWTRRTDKAGNTIYF. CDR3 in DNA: TGTGCCTGGACTCGCCGTACCGACAAGGCTGGAAACACCATATATTTT.

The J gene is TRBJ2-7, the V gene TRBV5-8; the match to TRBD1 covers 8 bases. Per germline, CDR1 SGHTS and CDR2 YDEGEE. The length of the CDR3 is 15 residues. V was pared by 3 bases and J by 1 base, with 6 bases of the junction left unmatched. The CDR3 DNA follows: TGTGCCAGCAGCTCGAGGACAGGGTGGTCCTACGAGCAGTACTTC. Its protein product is CASSSRTGWSYEQYF. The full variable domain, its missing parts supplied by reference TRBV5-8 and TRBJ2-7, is EAGVTQSPTHLIKTRGQQATLRCSPISGHTSVYWYQQALGLGLQFLLWYDEGEERNRGNFPPRFSGRQFPNYSSELNVNALELEDSALYLCASSSRTGWSYEQYFGPGTRLTVT.

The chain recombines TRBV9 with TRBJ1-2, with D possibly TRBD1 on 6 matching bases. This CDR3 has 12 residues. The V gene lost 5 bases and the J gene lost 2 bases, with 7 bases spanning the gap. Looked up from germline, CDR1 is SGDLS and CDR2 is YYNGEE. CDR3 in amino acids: CASSTGNYGYTF. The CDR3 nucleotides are TGTGCCAGCAGTACAGGGAACTATGGCTACACCTTC.

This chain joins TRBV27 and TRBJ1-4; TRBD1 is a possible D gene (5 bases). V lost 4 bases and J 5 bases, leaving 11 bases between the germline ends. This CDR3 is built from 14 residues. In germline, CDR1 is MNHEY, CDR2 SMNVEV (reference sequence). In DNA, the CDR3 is TGTGCCAGCAGTTCAACGGGGGGGAATGAAAAACTGTTTTTT. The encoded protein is CASSSTGGNEKLFF.

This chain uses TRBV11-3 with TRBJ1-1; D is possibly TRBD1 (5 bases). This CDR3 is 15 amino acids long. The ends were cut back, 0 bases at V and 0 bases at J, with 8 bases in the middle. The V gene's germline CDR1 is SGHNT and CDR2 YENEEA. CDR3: CASSLDGTMNTEAFF. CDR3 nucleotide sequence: TGTGCCAGCAGCTTAGACGGGACTATGAACACTGAAGCTTTCTTT.

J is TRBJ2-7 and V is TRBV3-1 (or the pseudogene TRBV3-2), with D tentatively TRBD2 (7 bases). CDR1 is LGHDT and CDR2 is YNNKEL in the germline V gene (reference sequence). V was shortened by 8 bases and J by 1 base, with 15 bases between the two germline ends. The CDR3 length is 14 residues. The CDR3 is CASPGGGQSYEQYF. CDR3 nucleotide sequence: TGTGCCAGCCCGGGGGGAGGACAGTCCTACGAGCAGTACTTC.

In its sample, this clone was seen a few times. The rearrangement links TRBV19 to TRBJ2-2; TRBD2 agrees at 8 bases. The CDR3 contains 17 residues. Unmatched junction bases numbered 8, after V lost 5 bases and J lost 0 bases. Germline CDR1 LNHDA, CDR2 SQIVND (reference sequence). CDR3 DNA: TGTGCCAGTAGTCGGGGCGGGAGGCATTCGAACACCGGGGAGCTGTTTTTT. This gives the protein CASSRGGRHSNTGELFF.

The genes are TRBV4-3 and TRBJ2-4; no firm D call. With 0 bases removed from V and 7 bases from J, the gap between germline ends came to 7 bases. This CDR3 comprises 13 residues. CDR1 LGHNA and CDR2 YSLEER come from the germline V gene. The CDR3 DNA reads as TGCGCCAGCAGCCAAGAAATCAGGAACATTCAGTACTTC. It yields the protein CASSQEIRNIQYF.

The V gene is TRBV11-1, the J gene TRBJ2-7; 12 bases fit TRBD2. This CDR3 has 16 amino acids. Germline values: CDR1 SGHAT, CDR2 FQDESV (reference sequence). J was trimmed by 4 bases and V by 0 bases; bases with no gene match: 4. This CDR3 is CASSLAMTSGSYEQYF. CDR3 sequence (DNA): TGTGCCAGCAGCTTAGCTATGACTAGCGGGAGTTACGAGCAGTACTTC.

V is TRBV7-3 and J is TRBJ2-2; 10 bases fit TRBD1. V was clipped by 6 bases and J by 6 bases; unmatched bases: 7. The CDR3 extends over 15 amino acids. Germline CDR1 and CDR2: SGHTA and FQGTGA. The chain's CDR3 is CASSNPGQGPGELFF. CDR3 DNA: TGTGCCAGCAGTAATCCGGGACAGGGGCCCGGGGAGCTGTTTTTT.

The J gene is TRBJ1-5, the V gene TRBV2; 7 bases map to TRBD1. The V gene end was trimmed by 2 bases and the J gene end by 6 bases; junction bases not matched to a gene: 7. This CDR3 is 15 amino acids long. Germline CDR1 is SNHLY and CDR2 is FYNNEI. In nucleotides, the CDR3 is TGTGCCAGCAGTGAAAACAGGGGCCTTGCTCAGCCCCAGCATTTT. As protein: CASSENRGLAQPQHF. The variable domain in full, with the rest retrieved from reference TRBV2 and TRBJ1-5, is EPEVTQTPSHQVTQMGQEVILRCVPISNHLYFYWYRQILGQKVEFLVSFYNNEISEKSEIFDDQFSVERPDGSNFTLKIRSTKLEDSAMYFCASSENRGLAQPQHFGDGTRLSIL.

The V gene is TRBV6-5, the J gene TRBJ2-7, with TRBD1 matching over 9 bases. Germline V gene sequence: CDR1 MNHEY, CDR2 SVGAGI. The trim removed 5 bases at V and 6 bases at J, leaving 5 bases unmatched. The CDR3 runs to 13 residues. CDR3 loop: CASSRDRASEQYF. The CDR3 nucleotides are TGTGCCAGCAGTCGGGACAGGGCTTCCGAGCAGTACTTC.

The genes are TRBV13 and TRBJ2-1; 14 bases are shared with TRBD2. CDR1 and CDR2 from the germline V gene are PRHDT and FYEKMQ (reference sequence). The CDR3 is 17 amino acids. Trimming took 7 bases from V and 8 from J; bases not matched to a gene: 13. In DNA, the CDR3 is TGTGCCAGCACCCGGACCCTTGGGACTAGCGGGAGTTATGAGCAGTTCTTC. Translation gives CASTRTLGTSGSYEQFF. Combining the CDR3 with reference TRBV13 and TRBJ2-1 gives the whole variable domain AAGVIQSPRHLIKEKRETATLKCYPIPRHDTVYWYQQGPGQDPQFLISFYEKMQSDKGSIPDRFSAQQFSDYHSELNMSSLELGDSALYFCASTRTLGTSGSYEQFFGPGTRLTVL.

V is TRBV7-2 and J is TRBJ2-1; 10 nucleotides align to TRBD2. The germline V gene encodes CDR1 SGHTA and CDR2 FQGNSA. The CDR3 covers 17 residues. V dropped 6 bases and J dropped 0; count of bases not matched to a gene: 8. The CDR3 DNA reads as TGTGCCAGCAGGTTTAGACTAGCGGGCCCCTCCTACAATGAGCAGTTCTTC. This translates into CASRFRLAGPSYNEQFF.